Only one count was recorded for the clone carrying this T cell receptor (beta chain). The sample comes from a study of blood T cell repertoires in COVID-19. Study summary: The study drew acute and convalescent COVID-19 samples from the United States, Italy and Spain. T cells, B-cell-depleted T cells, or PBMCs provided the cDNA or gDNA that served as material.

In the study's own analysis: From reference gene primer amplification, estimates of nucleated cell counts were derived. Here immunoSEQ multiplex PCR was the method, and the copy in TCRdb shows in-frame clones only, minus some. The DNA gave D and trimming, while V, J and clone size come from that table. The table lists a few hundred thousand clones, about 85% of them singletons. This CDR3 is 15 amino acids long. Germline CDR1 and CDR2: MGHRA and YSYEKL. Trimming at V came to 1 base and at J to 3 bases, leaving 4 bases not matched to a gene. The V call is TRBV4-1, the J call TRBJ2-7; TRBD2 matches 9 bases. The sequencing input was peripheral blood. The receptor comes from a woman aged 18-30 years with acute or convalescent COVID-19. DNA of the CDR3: TGCGCCAGCAGCCAAGGACTAGCGGACTTCTACGAGCAGTACTTC. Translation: CASSQGLADFYEQYF.